Each of the 28 T cell receptor beta chains below was sequenced from the same sample in a study of T cells in Graves' hyperthyroidism and ophthalmopathy. Template material for amplifying TCR beta CDR3 regions consisted of RNA transcripts. HTBI primers were used for first-round RT-PCR of the TCR CDR3. One entry per CDR3 protein results from TCRdb running MiXCR on the multiplex PCR reads. This sample has roughly 240,000 distinct CDR3 sequences, with about a sixth found just once. Sequenced input: blood. These receptor sequences come from a woman between 18 and 30 years old with Graves' ophthalmopathy.

Ten or more counts support this clonotype. This rearrangement joins TRBV20-1 to TRBJ2-7, with TRBD2 identical over 10 bases. The germline CDR1 and CDR2 sequences are DFQATT and SNEGSKA (reference sequence). V was clipped by 6 bases and J by 3 bases; unmatched bases: 8. This CDR3 is 14 amino acids long. The CDR3 nucleotides read TGCAGTGCCAAGAGGCCTAGCGGGGGCTACGAGCAGTACTTC. As protein: CSAKRPSGGYEQYF.

This clonotype has ten or more counts. This chain links TRBV2 with TRBJ1-3; TRBD1 might be the D (5 bases). Trimming shortened V by 4 bases and J by 3 bases, and 10 bases separated the two germline ends. CDR1 and CDR2 from the germline V gene are SNHLY and FYNNEI. This CDR3 comprises 14 residues. The CDR3 loop is CASSVRGIGNTIYF. CDR3 nucleotide sequence: TGTGCCAGCAGTGTCCGGGGGATTGGAAACACCATATATTTT.

This clonotype was observed at least ten times. The chain carries TRBV7-9 and TRBJ1-2; no clear D gene. Deletions cut 6 bases from V and 2 bases from J, with 10 bases between. CDR3 length equals 13 residues. CDR1 SEHNR and CDR2 FQNEAQ come from the germline V gene (reference sequence). CDR3 coding DNA: TGTGCCAGCAGTCGACGTGAAAACTATGGCTACACCTTC. This codes for CASSRRENYGYTF.

Many counts were recorded for this clonotype. The chain has TRBV6-1 and TRBJ1-2; D remains ambiguous. Germline V gives CDR1 MNHNS, CDR2 SASEGT. Between the trimmed V and J ends, which lost 6 bases and 8 bases, there was a span of 16 bases. The CDR3 has 13 residues. CDR3: CASSLEEGWGYTF. The DNA for the CDR3 is TGTGCCAGCAGCTTAGAGGAGGGTTGGGGCTACACCTTC.

About this clonotype itself: This may come from a read error, since a much larger clone is one base off. The chain has TRBV28 and TRBJ1-2; D possibly corresponds to TRBD1 (5 bases). CDR3 length: 16 amino acids. The germline V gene encodes CDR1 MDHEN and CDR2 SYDVKM. Written as DNA, the CDR3 is TGTGCCAGCGGTTTGGGGGGGGGTCATTTAAACTATGGCTACACCTTC. Protein product: CASGLGGGHLNYGYTF.

This clonotype was found many times. This rearrangement joins TRBV6-2 or TRBV6-3 to TRBJ2-7, with TRBD2 matching over 10 bases. Unmatched junction bases numbered 7, after V lost 2 bases and J lost 3 bases. Germline assignment: CDR1 MNHEY and CDR2 SVGEGT. The CDR3 consists of 16 residues. CDR3 region: CASSYPLASGSYEQYF. The DNA for the CDR3 is TGTGCCAGCAGTTACCCGTTGGCTAGCGGGAGCTACGAGCAGTACTTC.

This chain joins TRBV11-2 and TRBJ2-7; no clear D gene. In germline, CDR1 is SGHAT, CDR2 FQNNGV. This CDR3 region has 14 residues. V was clipped by 1 base and J by 2 bases, with 9 bases between them. The CDR3 spells CASSLGVLTYEQYF. CDR3 sequence (DNA): TGTGCCAGCAGCTTAGGTGTCCTAACCTACGAGCAGTACTTC.

This clonotype was picked up many times. The chain combines TRBV6-2 or TRBV6-3 with TRBJ1-4; TRBD1 is a possible D gene (6 bases). This CDR3 has 16 amino acids. Germline V lookup: CDR1 MNHEY, CDR2 SVGEGT. Trimming left V 4 bases short and J 0 bases short, with 12 bases between. The CDR3 nucleotides are TGTGCCAGCAGTTCCGGACAGCAAGCAACTAATGAAAAACTGTTTTTT. It encodes CASSSGQQATNEKLFF.

J is TRBJ2-2 and V is TRBV7-9; 16 bases fit TRBD2. CDR3 length: 19 residues. CDR1 and CDR2 (germline): SEHNR, FQNEAQ (reference sequence). J gave up 4 bases and V 4 bases, and 9 bases lay outside the gene matches. CDR3 DNA sequence: TGTGCCAGCAGCTCCTTTGAAGGGACTAGCGGGGGGGTCACCGGGGAGCTGTTTTTT. Protein product: CASSSFEGTSGGVTGELFF.

The genes are TRBV5-1 and TRBJ2-7; D might be TRBD1 or TRBD2, each matching 6 bases. This CDR3 comprises 15 residues. Between the trimmed V and J ends, which lost 0 bases and 3 bases, there was a span of 13 bases. Germline CDR1 SGHRS, CDR2 YFSETQ. CDR3 DNA sequence: TGCGCCAGCAGCTTGGAGGGGGGATTAGGCTACGAGCAGTACTTC. It yields the protein CASSLEGGLGYEQYF.

At least ten counts were recorded for this clonotype. The J gene is TRBJ1-2, the V gene TRBV13, with a weak D call TRBD1 (6 bases). Germline assignment: CDR1 PRHDT and CDR2 FYEKMQ (reference sequence). V was shortened by 1 base and J by 6 bases, with 18 bases between the two germline ends. The CDR3 is 16 residues long. CDR3 protein: CASSLVSGRQADGYTF. DNA for the CDR3: TGTGCCAGCAGCTTAGTTTCGGGAAGACAGGCTGATGGCTACACCTTC.

There are a few counts of this clonotype. The chain combines TRBV7-9 with TRBJ2-1; D is perhaps TRBD1 (5 bases). CDR1 is SEHNR and CDR2 is FQNEAQ in the germline V gene (reference sequence). The CDR3 has 13 residues. V was trimmed by 0 bases and J by 8 bases, leaving 8 bases between them. CDR3 in DNA: TGTGCCAGCAGCTTAGCAGGGGTCGATGAGCAGTTCTTC. This encodes CASSLAGVDEQFF.

The sample holds many counts of this clonotype. In DNA, the CDR3 is TGCAGCGTTACTCCAGGGGAGACCCAGTACTTC. Protein product: CSVTPGETQYF. The rearrangement links TRBV29-1 to TRBJ2-5; D might be TRBD1 (5 bases). This CDR3 contains 11 residues. The V and J ends lost 5 bases and 5 bases respectively, with 9 bases between them. Germline lookup yields CDR1 SQVTM and CDR2 ANQGSEA.

There are a few counts of this clonotype. The chain is built from TRBV6-5 and TRBJ1-6, with D possibly matching TRBD1 (6 bases). V lost 6 bases and J 0 bases, leaving 15 bases between the germline ends. From germline, CDR1 is MNHEY and CDR2 SVGAGI. CDR3 size: 17 residues. The CDR3 DNA is TGTGCCAGCAGCCTAACCGGACAGAGCTCCTATAATTCACCCCTCCACTTT. This gives the protein CASSLTGQSSYNSPLHF.

This clonotype occurred many times. J is TRBJ2-1 and V is TRBV7-9; 8 nucleotides align to TRBD1. The CDR3 sequence is 17 residues long. The V and J ends lost 1 base and 1 base, in that order; junction bases with no gene match: 6. Germline CDR1 SEHNR, CDR2 FQNEAQ (reference sequence). Written as DNA, the CDR3 is TGTGCCAGCAGCTTAGTCAGGGGGCCCGAATCCTACAATGAGCAGTTCTTC. Protein sequence: CASSLVRGPESYNEQFF.

At least ten counts were recorded for this clonotype. The V and J genes are TRBV29-1 and TRBJ2-1; perhaps D is TRBD1 or TRBD2 (5 bases each). Germline CDR1 SQVTM, CDR2 ANQGSEA. Trimming removed 6 bases at V and 4 bases at J, with 16 bases between. The CDR3 is 14 residues long. CDR3 nucleotide sequence: TGCAGCGTCGTCTCGGGACGGACATACAATGAGCAGTTCTTC. Encoded protein: CSVVSGRTYNEQFF.

This clonotype was seen only a few times. V gene TRBV19 combines with J gene TRBJ2-1, with 7 bases identical to TRBD1. Looked up from germline, CDR1 is LNHDA and CDR2 is SQIVND (reference sequence). V gave up 1 base and J gave up 10 bases; unmatched junction bases: 7. The CDR3 spans 14 residues. CDR3 sequence: CASSIVRARGEQFF. As DNA, the CDR3 is TGTGCCAGTAGTATAGTAAGGGCCAGGGGGGAGCAGTTCTTC.

There are many counts of this clonotype. The V gene is TRBV18, the J gene TRBJ2-3; D could derive from TRBD1 or TRBD2 (5 bases each). The CDR3 loop spans 16 amino acids. Per germline, CDR1 KGHSH and CDR2 LQKENI. Deletions cut 3 bases from V and 0 bases from J, with 13 bases between. As DNA, the CDR3 is TGTGCCAGCTCACCGCCCGGGACCCGGAGCACAGATACGCAGTATTTT. Residues: CASSPPGTRSTDTQYF.

This clonotype appeared many times. The chain's CDR3 is CASKTFFRRERNTGELFF. CDR3 DNA: TGTGCCAGCAAGACCTTCTTCAGGCGGGAGAGAAACACCGGGGAGCTGTTTTTT. The chain combines TRBV27 with TRBJ2-2; 7 nucleotides align to TRBD2. V was pared by 7 bases and J by 2 bases, with 16 bases of the junction left unmatched. The length of the CDR3 is 18 residues. The germline gives CDR1 MNHEY, CDR2 SMNVEV (reference sequence).

This clonotype came up many times. The chain links TRBV20-1 to TRBJ2-3; TRBD2 agrees at 14 bases. Germline V gene sequence: CDR1 DFQATT, CDR2 SNEGSKA (reference sequence). The junction had 19 bases not matched to a gene; V was cut back by 5 bases and J by 0 bases. The CDR3 sequence is 21 residues long. CDR3 nucleotide sequence: TGCAGTGCTTCCCCATTTCGTCCGGGACTAGCGGGAGTTCGGAGCACAGATACGCAGTATTTT. Amino acid sequence: CSASPFRPGLAGVRSTDTQYF.

This clonotype was found many times. The chain is built from TRBV6-1 and TRBJ1-1, with 8 bases lining up with TRBD1. The V segment lost 7 bases and the J segment 1 base; nucleotides outside the gene matches: 5. This CDR3 has 14 amino acids. Germline V gene data show CDR1 as MNHNS and CDR2 as SASEGT. The CDR3 region is CASIKTGANTEAFF. The CDR3 nucleotides read TGTGCCAGCATAAAGACAGGGGCGAACACTGAAGCTTTCTTT.

This clonotype was detected ten times or more. The chain carries TRBV5-4 and TRBJ2-5; D is unclear. Trimming cost V 3 bases and J 6 bases, with 12 bases left between them. The CDR3 sequence is 13 residues long. Germline CDR1 SGHNT, CDR2 YYREEE (reference sequence). CDR3 in DNA: TGTGCCAGCAGCTCAAGCGAGCGCAAGACCCAGTACTTC. Amino acid sequence: CASSSSERKTQYF.

At least ten counts were recorded for this clonotype. The genes are TRBV11-3 and TRBJ1-6; D unclear. The germline gives CDR1 SGHNT, CDR2 YENEEA. V was shortened by 1 base and J by 8 bases, with 6 bases between the two germline ends. CDR3 size: 13 residues. The CDR3: CASSLVEDSPLHF. Here the CDR3 DNA reads TGTGCCAGCAGCTTAGTTGAAGATTCACCCCTCCACTTT.

This clonotype was seen ten or more times. This chain links TRBV20-1 with TRBJ2-3; TRBD1 aligns across 8 bases. Germline V gene data show CDR1 as DFQATT and CDR2 as SNEGSKA (reference sequence). This CDR3 has 12 residues. CDR3 sequence: CRAARGQDTQYF. CDR3 coding DNA: TGCAGGGCAGCCAGGGGGCAAGATACGCAGTATTTT.

This clonotype was seen many times. For the CDR3, the DNA is TGTGCCATCAGTGGTGATTCTAACTATGGCTACACCTTC. It encodes CAISGDSNYGYTF. V is TRBV10-3 and J is TRBJ1-2; D is unresolved. Trimming cost V 4 bases and J 0 bases, with 6 bases left between them. Germline V gives CDR1 ENHRY, CDR2 SYGVKD. The CDR3 length is 13 residues.

This clonotype was picked up many times. The V call is TRBV7-9, the J call TRBJ1-3; D uncertain. The ends were cut back, 4 bases at V and 4 bases at J, with 11 bases in the middle. The V gene's germline CDR1 is SEHNR and CDR2 FQNEAQ (reference sequence). The CDR3 length is 14 residues. The CDR3 DNA sequence: TGTGCCAGCAGCTCCGACGGAGAAGGAAACACCATATATTTT. Translated: CASSSDGEGNTIYF.

This clonotype came up many times. The CDR3 DNA follows: TGTGCCAGCAGATACACTACGGGGAACACTGAAGCTTTCTTT. The encoded protein is CASRYTTGNTEAFF. The rearrangement uses TRBV6-2 or TRBV6-3 and TRBJ1-1; D ambiguous. The V end was cut by 6 bases, the J end by 1 base, with 12 bases between. The germline CDR1 and CDR2 sequences are MNHEY and SVGEGT. CDR3 size: 14 residues.

This clonotype was picked up many times. This chain uses TRBV30 with TRBJ1-4, with 11 positions matching TRBD1. Trimming took 4 bases from V and 7 from J; bases not matched to a gene: 17. CDR1 and CDR2 (germline): GTSNPN, SVGIG (reference sequence). CDR3 length: 18 residues. The CDR3 region is CAWTNPDRGLGGGEKLFF. The CDR3 DNA follows: TGTGCCTGGACCAACCCGGACAGGGGGCTCGGCGGTGGTGAAAAACTGTTTTTT. The full variable domain, its missing parts supplied by reference TRBV30 and TRBJ1-4, is SQTIHQWPATLVQPVGSPLSLECTVEGTSNPNLYWYRQAAGRGLQLLFYSVGIGQISSEVPQNLSASRPQDRQFILSSKKLLLSDSGFYLCAWTNPDRGLGGGEKLFFGSGTQLSVL.